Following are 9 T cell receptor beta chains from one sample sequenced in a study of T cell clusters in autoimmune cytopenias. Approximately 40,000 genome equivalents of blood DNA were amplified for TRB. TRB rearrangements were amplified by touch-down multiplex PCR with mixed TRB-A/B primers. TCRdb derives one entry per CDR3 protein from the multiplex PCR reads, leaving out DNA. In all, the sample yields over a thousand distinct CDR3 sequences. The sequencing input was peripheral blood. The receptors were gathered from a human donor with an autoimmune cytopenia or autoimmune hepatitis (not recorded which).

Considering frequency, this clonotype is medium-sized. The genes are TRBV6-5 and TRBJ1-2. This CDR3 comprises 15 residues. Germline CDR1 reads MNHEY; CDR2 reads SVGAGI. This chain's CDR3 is CASSYSGTLIYGYTF.

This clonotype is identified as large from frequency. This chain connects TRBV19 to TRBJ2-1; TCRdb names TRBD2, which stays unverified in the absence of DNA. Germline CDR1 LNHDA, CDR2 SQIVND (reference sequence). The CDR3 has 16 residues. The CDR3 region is CASSILSGGSYNEQFF.

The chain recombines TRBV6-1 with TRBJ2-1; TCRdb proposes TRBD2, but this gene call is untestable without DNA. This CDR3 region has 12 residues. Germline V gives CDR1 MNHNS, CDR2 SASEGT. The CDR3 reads CASGVGKNEQFF.

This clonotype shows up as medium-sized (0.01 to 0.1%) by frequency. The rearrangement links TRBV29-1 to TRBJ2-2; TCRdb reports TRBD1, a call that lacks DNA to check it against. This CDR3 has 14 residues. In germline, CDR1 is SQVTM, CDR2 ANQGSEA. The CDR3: CSVDLQGNTGELFF.

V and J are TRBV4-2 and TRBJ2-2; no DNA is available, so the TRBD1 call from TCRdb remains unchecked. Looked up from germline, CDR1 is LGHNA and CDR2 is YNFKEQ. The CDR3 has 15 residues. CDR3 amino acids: CASSQVTGRTGELFF.

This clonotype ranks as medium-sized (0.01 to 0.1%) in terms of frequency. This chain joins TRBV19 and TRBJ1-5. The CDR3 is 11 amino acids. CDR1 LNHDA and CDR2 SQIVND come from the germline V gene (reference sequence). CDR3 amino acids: CASSKYQPQHF.

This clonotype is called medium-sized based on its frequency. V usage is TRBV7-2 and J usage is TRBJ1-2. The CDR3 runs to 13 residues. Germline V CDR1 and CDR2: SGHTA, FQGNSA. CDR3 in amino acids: CASSFGLLYGYTF.

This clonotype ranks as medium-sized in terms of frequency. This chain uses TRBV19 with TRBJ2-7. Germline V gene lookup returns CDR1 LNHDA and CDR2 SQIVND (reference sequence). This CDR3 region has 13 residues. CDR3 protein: CASSIGRLYEQYF.

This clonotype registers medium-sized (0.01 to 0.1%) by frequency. The CDR3 sequence is CASSYAGAGETQYF. This chain connects TRBV6-6 to TRBJ2-5; as DNA is missing, the TRBD1 call by TCRdb cannot be tested. CDR1 MNHNY and CDR2 SVGAGI come from the germline V gene (reference sequence). CDR3 length: 14 residues.